Here is one TCR beta chain with its context. Antigen specificity is unknown. Germline V CDR1 and CDR2: MNHNS, SASEGT. V was clipped by 6 bases and J by 0 bases; unmatched bases: 6. This CDR3 is built from 15 residues. Each CDR3 protein is one row after TCRdb ran MiXCR on the reads. The repertoire holds some 590,000 distinct CDR3 sequences, with approximately 40% as singletons. The record originates from a study of T cell repertoires in cytomegalovirus infection. Study-level information: Used in the study were CMV epitopes, some recently identified and HLA-C-restricted, others well-studied and HLA-B-restricted.

Study-wide findings and caveats: The ex vivo response was dominated by HLA-C-restricted CMV-specific TCR beta clonotypes.

This chain joins TRBV6-1 and TRBJ2-3, with TRBD1 matching 7 bases. This specimen was cultured PBMCs, taken from culture after CMV antigen stimulation. The source is a human donor in good health (CMV status not recorded). Some clones in this sample may be carry-over from other donors' samples. CDR3: CASRDGQASTDTQYF. DNA of the CDR3: TGTGCCAGCAGGGACGGACAGGCTAGCACAGATACGCAGTATTTT.